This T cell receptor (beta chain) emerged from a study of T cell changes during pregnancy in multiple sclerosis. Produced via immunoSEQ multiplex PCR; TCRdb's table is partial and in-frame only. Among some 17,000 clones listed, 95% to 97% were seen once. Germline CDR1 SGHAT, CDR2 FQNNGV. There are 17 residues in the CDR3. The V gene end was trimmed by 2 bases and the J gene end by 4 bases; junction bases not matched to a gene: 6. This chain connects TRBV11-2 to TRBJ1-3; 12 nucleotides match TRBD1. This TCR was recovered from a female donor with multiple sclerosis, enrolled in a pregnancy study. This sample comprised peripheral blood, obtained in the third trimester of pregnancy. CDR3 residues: CASSLSRDRGPGNTIYF. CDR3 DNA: TGTGCCAGCAGCTTATCCCGGGACAGGGGGCCAGGAAACACCATATATTTT.